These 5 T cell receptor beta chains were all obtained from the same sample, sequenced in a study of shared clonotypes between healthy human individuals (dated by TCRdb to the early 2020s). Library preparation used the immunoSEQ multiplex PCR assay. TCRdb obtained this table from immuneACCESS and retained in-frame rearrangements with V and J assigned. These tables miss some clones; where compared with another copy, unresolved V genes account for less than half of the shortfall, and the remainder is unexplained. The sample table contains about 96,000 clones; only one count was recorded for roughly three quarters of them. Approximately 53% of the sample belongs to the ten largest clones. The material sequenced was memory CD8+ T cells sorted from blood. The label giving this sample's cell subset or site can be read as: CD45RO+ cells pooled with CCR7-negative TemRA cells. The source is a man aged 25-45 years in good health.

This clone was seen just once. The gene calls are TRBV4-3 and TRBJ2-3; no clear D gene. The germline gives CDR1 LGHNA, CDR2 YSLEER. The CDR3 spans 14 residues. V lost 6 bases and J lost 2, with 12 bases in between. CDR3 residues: CASSLSVTTDTQYF. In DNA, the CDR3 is TGCGCCAGCAGTCTTTCGGTTACCACAGATACGCAGTATTTT.

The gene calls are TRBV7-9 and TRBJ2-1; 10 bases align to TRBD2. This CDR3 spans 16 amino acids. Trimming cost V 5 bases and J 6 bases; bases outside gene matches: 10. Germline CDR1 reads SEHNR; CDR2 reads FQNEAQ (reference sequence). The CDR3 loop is CASSLSLAGSGNEQFF. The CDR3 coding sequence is TGTGCCAGCAGCCTCTCACTAGCGGGAAGTGGCAATGAGCAGTTCTTC. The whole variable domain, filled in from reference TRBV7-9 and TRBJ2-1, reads DTGVSQNPRHKITKRGQNVTFRCDPISEHNRLYWYRQTLGQGPEFLTYFQNEAQLEKSRLLSDRFSAERPKGSFSTLEIQRTEQGDSAMYLCASSLSLAGSGNEQFFGPGTRLTVL.

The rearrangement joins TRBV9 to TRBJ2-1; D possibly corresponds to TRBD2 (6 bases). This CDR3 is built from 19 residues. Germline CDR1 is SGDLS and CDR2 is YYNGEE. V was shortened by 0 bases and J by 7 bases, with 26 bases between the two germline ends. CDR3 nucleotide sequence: TGTGCCAGCAGCGTAGTTGGGGGAGGTACGGCACCTGGGTTGAATGAGCAGTTCTTC. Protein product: CASSVVGGGTAPGLNEQFF.

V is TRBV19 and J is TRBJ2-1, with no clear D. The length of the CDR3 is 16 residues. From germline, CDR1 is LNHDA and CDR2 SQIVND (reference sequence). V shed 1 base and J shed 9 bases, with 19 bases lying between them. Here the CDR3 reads CASSIGVSSSRCEQFF. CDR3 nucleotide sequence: TGTGCCAGTAGTATAGGGGTTAGCTCCTCAAGGTGTGAGCAGTTCTTC.

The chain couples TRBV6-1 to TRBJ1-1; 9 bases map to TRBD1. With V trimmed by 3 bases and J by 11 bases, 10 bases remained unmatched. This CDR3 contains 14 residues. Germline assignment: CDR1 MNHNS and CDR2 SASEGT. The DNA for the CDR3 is TGTGCCAGCAGTGACGGGGACAGGGTGCCCTGGGCTTTCTTT. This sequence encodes CASSDGDRVPWAFF.